The 26 T cell receptor beta chains presented below share a single source sample, sequenced in a study of T cells in Graves' hyperthyroidism and ophthalmopathy (dated by TCRdb to about 2019). Library creation used multiplex PCR. The sequencing machine was an Illumina HiSeq 2000. Amplification of TCR beta CDR3 regions was carried out from RNA transcripts. The first round of RT-PCR for the TCR CDR3 was performed with the HTBI primer set and the Qiagen OneStep RT-PCR kit. The raw public data were reprocessed by TCRdb itself: fastp quality trimming at Q25, MiXCR clonotype calling, in-frame beta chains only. Entries are consolidated by CDR3 protein sequence, retaining the most common genes and DNA. Recorded for this sample are about 350,000 distinct CDR3 sequences; 13% to 15% of them occurred a single time. Together, the top ten hold roughly a fifth of the sample. Sequenced: blood. These receptors originate from a woman aged 60-70 years with Graves' ophthalmopathy.

The chain combines TRBV15 with TRBJ2-1; TRBD2 matches at 10 bases. The V segment lost 3 bases and the J segment 9 bases; nucleotides outside the gene matches: 11. This CDR3 contains 16 residues. The germline CDR1 and CDR2 sequences are LNHNV and YYDKDF (reference sequence). The CDR3 loop is CATSRSLAGEWAEQFF. CDR3 nucleotides: TGTGCCACCAGCAGGAGCCTAGCGGGAGAGTGGGCTGAGCAGTTCTTC.

This clonotype was picked up many times. The chain is built from TRBV28 and TRBJ2-5, with 11 bases fitting TRBD1. Germline CDR1 and CDR2: MDHEN and SYDVKM. V trimming: 5 bases; J trimming: 5 bases; junction bases outside the gene matches: 10. The CDR3 consists of 16 residues. The CDR3 reads CASSQPGQGAEETQYF. The CDR3 DNA follows: TGTGCCAGCAGTCAGCCCGGACAGGGGGCGGAGGAGACCCAGTACTTC.

This clonotype has only a few counts. The J gene is TRBJ2-3, the V gene TRBV4-1, with no clear D. The CDR3 has 14 residues. V was shortened by 0 bases and J by 3 bases, with 7 bases between the two germline ends. Per the germline V gene, CDR1 is MGHRA and CDR2 is YSYEKL. CDR3 residues: CASSQDSLTDTQYF. The CDR3 coding sequence is TGCGCCAGCAGCCAAGACAGTTTAACAGATACGCAGTATTTT.

Many counts were recorded for this clonotype. The chain employs TRBV6-1 and TRBJ2-5; D unclear. Germline V gene lookup returns CDR1 MNHNS and CDR2 SASEGT. The CDR3 is made up of 15 amino acids. The V gene lost 0 bases and the J gene lost 0 bases, with 8 bases spanning the gap. The chain's CDR3 is CASSEAGSYQETQYF. The DNA for the CDR3 is TGTGCCAGCAGTGAAGCGGGTTCGTACCAAGAGACCCAGTACTTC.

There are many counts of this clonotype. The rearrangement links TRBV28 to TRBJ2-7, with D perhaps TRBD1 (6 bases). Germline CDR1 reads MDHEN; CDR2 reads SYDVKM. Trimming stripped 5 bases from V and 6 bases from J, with 14 bases between. The CDR3 loop spans 13 amino acids. The DNA of the CDR3 is TGTGCCAGCAGTCCACTTGGGGGCGGCGAGCAGTACTTC. Its translation: CASSPLGGGEQYF.

This clonotype has ten or more counts. This chain connects TRBV27 to TRBJ2-7; 7 bases are shared with TRBD1. Germline V gene lookup returns CDR1 MNHEY and CDR2 SMNVEV (reference sequence). V dropped 2 bases and J dropped 12; count of bases not matched to a gene: 10. The CDR3 is made up of 13 amino acids. CDR3 sequence reads: CASSLPGQALWYF. The CDR3 DNA follows: TGTGCCAGCAGTTTACCCGGACAGGCCTTATGGTACTTC.

This clonotype was seen a few times. This chain connects TRBV9 to TRBJ2-2, with 7 bases fitting TRBD2. Trimming took 3 bases from V and 7 from J; bases not matched to a gene: 9. Germline CDR1 reads SGDLS; CDR2 reads YYNGEE. This CDR3 region has 15 residues. The CDR3 loop reads CASSGGGSIGGELFF. CDR3 nucleotide sequence: TGTGCCAGCAGCGGAGGCGGGAGTATCGGCGGGGAGCTGTTTTTT.

At least ten counts were recorded for this clonotype. V and J are TRBV6-6 and TRBJ2-7; tentatively, D is TRBD1 (8 bases). The germline gives CDR1 MNHNY, CDR2 SVGAGI (reference sequence). Trimming took 0 bases from V and 1 from J, leaving 19 bases between them. The CDR3 extends over 18 amino acids. The CDR3 reads CASSYSTPNRGGSYEQYF. The CDR3 DNA sequence: TGTGCCAGCAGTTACTCTACCCCCAACAGGGGGGGATCCTACGAGCAGTACTTC.

As DNA, the CDR3 is TGTGCCAGTAGTATAGACAGGGACGGCACAGATACGCAGTATTTT. Protein: CASSIDRDGTDTQYF. This rearrangement joins TRBV19 to TRBJ2-3; the D call may be TRBD1 or TRBD2 (5 bases each). The CDR3 has 15 amino acids. Trimming left V 0 bases short and J 1 base short, with 8 bases between. Germline V gene lookup returns CDR1 LNHDA and CDR2 SQIVND (reference sequence).

In the case of this clonotype: A much larger clone lies a single base off, so this may be a read error. No conserved phenylalanine or tryptophan ends this CDR3, so it is likely a read error. J is TRBJ2-3 and V is TRBV20-1; 13 bases agree with TRBD2. Germline assignment: CDR1 DFQATT and CDR2 SNEGSKA (reference sequence). This CDR3 region has 16 residues. The V and J ends lost 5 bases and 2 bases, in that order; junction bases with no gene match: 7. The CDR3 coding sequence is TGCAGTGCTGCCGCGGGACTAGCGGGGAACACAGATACGCAGTATTCT. Translation gives CSAAAGLAGNTDTQYS.

This chain joins TRBV20-1 and TRBJ2-7, with 12 bases identical to TRBD2. V lost 1 base and J lost 7; bases outside the gene matches: 8. The CDR3 spans 15 residues. CDR1 and CDR2 from the germline V gene are DFQATT and SNEGSKA (reference sequence). The CDR3 sequence is CSARALAGGPGEQYF. CDR3 nucleotide sequence: TGCAGTGCTAGAGCGCTAGCGGGAGGGCCGGGGGAGCAGTACTTC.

This clonotype was counted ten times or more. J is TRBJ1-1 and V is TRBV6-6; unclear D gene. The length of the CDR3 is 14 residues. Per the germline V gene, CDR1 is MNHNY and CDR2 is SVGAGI (reference sequence). The V and J ends lost 2 bases and 1 base respectively, with 8 bases between them. CDR3 residues: CASSYERANTEAFF. The CDR3 bases are TGTGCCAGCAGTTACGAGCGGGCGAACACTGAAGCTTTCTTT.

This clonotype came up many times. The V call is TRBV20-1, the J call TRBJ2-2; possibly TRBD2 for D (7 bases). CDR3 length: 19 amino acids. The V and J ends lost 0 bases and 5 bases respectively, with 25 bases between them. Germline V gene lookup returns CDR1 DFQATT and CDR2 SNEGSKA (reference sequence). The CDR3 reads CSARDGLRGGSHRTGELFF. In nucleotides, the CDR3 is TGCAGTGCTAGAGATGGGCTAAGGGGGGGGAGCCATAGGACCGGGGAGCTGTTTTTT.

This clonotype was detected many times. J is TRBJ2-1 and V is TRBV12-3 or TRBV12-4, with 10 bases that match TRBD2. The trim removed 5 bases at V and 7 bases at J, leaving 5 bases unmatched. This CDR3 comprises 14 residues. The CDR3 DNA is TGTGCCAGCAGTCCAGCGGGAGGGCCGAATGAGCAGTTCTTC. Translating it yields CASSPAGGPNEQFF.

As to this clonotype: Since a much larger clone is just one base distant, this may be a read error. The rearrangement joins TRBV27 to TRBJ1-5; TRBD1 matches at 7 bases. From germline, CDR1 is MNHEY and CDR2 SMNVEV (reference sequence). This CDR3 is 15 amino acids long. Trimming removed 6 bases from V and 2 bases from J; junction bases left unmatched: 7. In DNA, the CDR3 is TGTGCCAGCAGCTGGATAGGGGGCGGCAATCAGCCCCAGCATTTT. This translates into CASSWIGGGNQPQHF.

This clonotype was observed a few times. CDR3 nucleotides: TGCAGTGCTAGAGATCGGGACAGGGGAAACGAGCAGTACTTC. Its translation: CSARDRDRGNEQYF. This chain joins TRBV20-1 and TRBJ2-7, with 10 bases identical to TRBD1. Germline lookup yields CDR1 DFQATT and CDR2 SNEGSKA (reference sequence). The CDR3 extends over 14 amino acids. V lost 0 bases and J lost 5; bases outside the gene matches: 4.

This clonotype was picked up many times. This sequence joins TRBV7-2 and TRBJ2-7, with D possibly TRBD2 on 7 matching bases. Germline V gene lookup returns CDR1 SGHTA and CDR2 FQGNSA. V dropped 3 bases and J dropped 4 bases, with 16 bases sitting between them. CDR3 length: 15 amino acids. CDR3 amino acids: CASSFSRGGEYEQYF. For the CDR3, the DNA is TGTGCCAGCAGCTTTTCCCGAGGGGGGGAATACGAGCAGTACTTC.

This clonotype turned up a few times. The chain links TRBV7-2 to TRBJ2-1; no firm D call. The CDR3 runs to 14 residues. V lost 4 bases and J 9 bases, leaving 16 bases between the germline ends. Germline values: CDR1 SGHTA, CDR2 FQGNSA. CDR3 in DNA: TGTGCCAGCAGCTCCCCATCGACCCACCGTGAGCAGTTCTTC. Protein: CASSSPSTHREQFF.

V and J are TRBV7-9 and TRBJ2-1, with 10 bases that match TRBD2. Germline trimming cut 5 bases from V and 4 bases from J; bases unmatched to any gene: 11. CDR3 length: 17 amino acids. CDR1 and CDR2 from the germline V gene are SEHNR and FQNEAQ (reference sequence). In nucleotides, the CDR3 is TGTGCCAGCAGCAAAGCGGGAGGGCCGGGGTCGTACAATGAGCAGTTCTTC. Translation: CASSKAGGPGSYNEQFF. The complete variable domain, with remaining parts taken from reference TRBV7-9 and TRBJ2-1, reads DTGVSQNPRHKITKRGQNVTFRCDPISEHNRLYWYRQTLGQGPEFLTYFQNEAQLEKSRLLSDRFSAERPKGSFSTLEIQRTEQGDSAMYLCASSKAGGPGSYNEQFFGPGTRLTVL.

This clonotype came up many times. V usage is TRBV3-1 and J usage is TRBJ2-6; no clear D gene. The CDR3 covers 15 residues. Germline V gene lookup returns CDR1 LGHDT and CDR2 YNNKEL (reference sequence). Trimming cost V 4 bases and J 0 bases, with 7 bases left between them. The DNA of the CDR3 is TGTGCCAGCAGCCTCCAGAACTCTGGGGCCAACGTCCTGACTTTC. It codes for CASSLQNSGANVLTF.

This clonotype was seen a handful of times. V is TRBV6-1 and J is TRBJ1-6, with 11 bases lining up with TRBD1. The CDR3 is made up of 14 amino acids. J was trimmed by 10 bases and V by 7 bases; bases with no gene match: 6. The germline CDR1 and CDR2 sequences are MNHNS and SASEGT. The CDR3 nucleotides are TGTGCCAGCACCGAGGGACAGGGGGACTCACCCCTCCACTTT. It yields the protein CASTEGQGDSPLHF.

This clonotype was seen many times. The J gene is TRBJ1-2, the V gene TRBV28; TRBD1 aligns across 8 bases. The CDR3 extends over 15 amino acids. Germline CDR1 MDHEN, CDR2 SYDVKM. The junction had 9 bases not matched to a gene; V was cut back by 6 bases and J by 3 bases. CDR3 nucleotides: TGTGCCAGCAGCCAACCGGGACAGGTGGACTATGGCTACACCTTC. This sequence encodes CASSQPGQVDYGYTF.

The chain recombines TRBV7-9 with TRBJ2-3; TRBD1 aligns across 12 bases. V was pared by 1 base and J by 4 bases, with 6 bases of the junction left unmatched. Germline values: CDR1 SEHNR, CDR2 FQNEAQ (reference sequence). This CDR3 comprises 17 residues. CDR3 loop: CASSLVPGQGAPDTQYF. The DNA for the CDR3 is TGTGCCAGCAGCTTAGTCCCGGGACAGGGGGCCCCAGATACGCAGTATTTT.

This clonotype was seen ten or more times. The chain has TRBV5-1 and TRBJ1-2, with 9 bases identical to TRBD1. Trimming cost V 0 bases and J 7 bases; bases outside gene matches: 4. Germline V gives CDR1 SGHRS, CDR2 YFSETQ. The CDR3 is 14 residues long. The chain's CDR3 is CASSLVGQGFGYTF. CDR3 bases: TGCGCCAGCAGCTTGGTGGGACAGGGCTTTGGCTACACCTTC.

Ten or more counts support this clonotype. The chain is built from TRBV5-1 and TRBJ2-1; D is perhaps TRBD1 (6 bases). V was shortened by 0 bases and J by 2 bases, with 9 bases between the two germline ends. Germline V CDR1 and CDR2: SGHRS, YFSETQ. The CDR3 is 15 amino acids. CDR3 DNA: TGCGCCAGCAGCTTGGTAACAGGGACCTACAATGAGCAGTTCTTC. Residues: CASSLVTGTYNEQFF.

This clonotype came up many times. The gene calls are TRBV12-3 or TRBV12-4 and TRBJ2-5; D gene uncertain. Trimming left V 1 base short and J 0 bases short, with 9 bases between. This CDR3 comprises 15 residues. The CDR3 loop reads CASSLDGRYQETQYF. In DNA form, the CDR3 reads TGTGCCAGCAGTTTAGACGGAAGGTACCAAGAGACCCAGTACTTC.